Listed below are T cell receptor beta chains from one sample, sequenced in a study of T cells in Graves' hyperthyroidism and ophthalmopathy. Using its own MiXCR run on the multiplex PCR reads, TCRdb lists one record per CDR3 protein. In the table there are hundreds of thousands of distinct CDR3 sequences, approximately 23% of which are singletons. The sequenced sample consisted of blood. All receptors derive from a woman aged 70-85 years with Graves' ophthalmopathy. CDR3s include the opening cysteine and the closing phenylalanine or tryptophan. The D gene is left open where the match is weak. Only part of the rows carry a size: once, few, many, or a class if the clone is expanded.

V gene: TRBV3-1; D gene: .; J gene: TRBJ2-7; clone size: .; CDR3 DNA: TGTGCCAGCAGCCAAGATCGTGGGAGGTACGAGCAGTACTTC; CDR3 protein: CASSQDRGRYEQYF
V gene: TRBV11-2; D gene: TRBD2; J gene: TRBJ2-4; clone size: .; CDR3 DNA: TGTGCCAGCAGTCTCGGGGGACTAGCGGGAGGGAAAAACATTCAGTACTTC; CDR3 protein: CASSLGGLAGGKNIQYF
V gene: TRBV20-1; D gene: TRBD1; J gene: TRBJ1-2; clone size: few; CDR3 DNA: TGCAGCGTACAGGGGCCTGACATCTATGGCTACACCTTC; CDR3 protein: CSVQGPDIYGYTF
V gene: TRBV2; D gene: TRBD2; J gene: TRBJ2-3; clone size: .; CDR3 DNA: TGTGCCAGCAGAGCGACTAGCGGGAGGGCCGTAGATACGCAGTATTTT; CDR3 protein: CASRATSGRAVDTQYF
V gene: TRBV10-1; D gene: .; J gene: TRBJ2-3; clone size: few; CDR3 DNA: TGCGCCAGCAGTGAGTCGAGCACAGATACGCAGTATTTT; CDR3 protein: CASSESSTDTQYF
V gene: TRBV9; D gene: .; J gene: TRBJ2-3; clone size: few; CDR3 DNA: TGTGCCAGCAGCGTAGTTACTGGTGGAGAGTCAGATACGCAGTATTTT; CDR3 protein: CASSVVTGGESDTQYF
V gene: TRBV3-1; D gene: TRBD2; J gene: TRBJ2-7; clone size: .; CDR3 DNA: TGTGCCAGCCTTGATTCGACTAGCGGGAGATGGTCCTACGAGCAGTACTTC; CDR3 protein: CASLDSTSGRWSYEQYF
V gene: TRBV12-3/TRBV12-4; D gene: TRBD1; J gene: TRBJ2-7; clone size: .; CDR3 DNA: TGTGCCAGCAGTCGGGGACAGGGGGCTCTCGAGCAGTACTTC; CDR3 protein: CASSRGQGALEQYF
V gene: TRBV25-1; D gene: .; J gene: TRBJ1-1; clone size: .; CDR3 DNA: TGTGCCAGCAAAAGCCTAAAGAACACTGAAGCTTTCTTT; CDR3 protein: CASKSLKNTEAFF
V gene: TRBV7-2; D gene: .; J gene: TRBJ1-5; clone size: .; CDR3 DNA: TGTGCCAGCAGCTTAGATTCCAGGAATTTTCAGCCCCAGCATTTT; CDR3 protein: CASSLDSRNFQPQHF
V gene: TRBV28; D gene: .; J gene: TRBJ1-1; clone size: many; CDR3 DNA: TGTGCCAGCAGTTTCCCGACTTGGGGCACTGAAGCTTTCTTT; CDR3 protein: CASSFPTWGTEAFF
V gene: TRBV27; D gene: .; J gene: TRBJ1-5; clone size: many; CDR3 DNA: TGTGCCAGCAGTTTATCGACTCCGATCAATCAGCCCCAGCATTTT; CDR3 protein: CASSLSTPINQPQHF
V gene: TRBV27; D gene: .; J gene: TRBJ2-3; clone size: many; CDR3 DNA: TGTGCCAGCAGTTTATCGAGAGGGGCAGATACGCAGTATTTT; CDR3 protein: CASSLSRGADTQYF
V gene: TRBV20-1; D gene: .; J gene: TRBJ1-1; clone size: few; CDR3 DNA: TGCAGTGCTAGATTAGGCGGATCCATGAACACTGAAGCTTTCTTT; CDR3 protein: CSARLGGSMNTEAFF
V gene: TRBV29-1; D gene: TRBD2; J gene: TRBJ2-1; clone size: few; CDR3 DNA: TGCAGCGTTGGGTTTGGGAGCGGGATCAGCAATGAGCAGTTCTTC; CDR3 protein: CSVGFGSGISNEQFF
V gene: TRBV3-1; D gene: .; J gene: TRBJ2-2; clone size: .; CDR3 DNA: TGTGCCAGCAGCCAAGTTTCGGAGCTGTTTTTT; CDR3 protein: CASSQVSELFF
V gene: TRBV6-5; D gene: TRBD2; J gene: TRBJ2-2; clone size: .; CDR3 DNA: TGTGCCAGCAGTTACGACCTAGCGGGGGGGTCCGGGGAGCTGTTTTTT; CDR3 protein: CASSYDLAGGSGELFF
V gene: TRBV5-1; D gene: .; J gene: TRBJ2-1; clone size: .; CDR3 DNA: TGCGCCAGCAGCTGGAGGGTGGACTCCTACAATGAGCAGTTCTTC; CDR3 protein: CASSWRVDSYNEQFF
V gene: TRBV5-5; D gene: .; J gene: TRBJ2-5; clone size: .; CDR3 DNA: TGTCCCAGCAGCCCCGAGCAGGCCCAAGAGACCCAGTACTTC; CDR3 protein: CPSSPEQAQETQYF
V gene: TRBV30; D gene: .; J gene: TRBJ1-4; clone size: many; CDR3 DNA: TGTGCCTGGAGCGAGGGGACCGGTGAAAAACTGTTTTTT; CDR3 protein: CAWSEGTGEKLFF
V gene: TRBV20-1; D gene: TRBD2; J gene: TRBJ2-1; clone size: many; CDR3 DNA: TGCAGTGCTAAGGGACTAGCGGGTTCCAATGAGCAGTTCTTC; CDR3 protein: CSAKGLAGSNEQFF
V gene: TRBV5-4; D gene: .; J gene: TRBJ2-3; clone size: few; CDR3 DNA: TGTGCCAGCAGCTCCCGGGGAGCGGCCACAGATACGCAGTATTTT; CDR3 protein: CASSSRGAATDTQYF
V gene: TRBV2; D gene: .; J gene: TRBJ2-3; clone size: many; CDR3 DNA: TGTGCCAGCAGTCCTGGAACTGGAACCCAAGGTACGCAGTATTTT; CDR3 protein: CASSPGTGTQGTQYF
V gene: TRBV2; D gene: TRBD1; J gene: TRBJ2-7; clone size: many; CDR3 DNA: TGTGCCAGCAGCTGGACAGGCGTAGAGCAGTACTTC; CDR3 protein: CASSWTGVEQYF
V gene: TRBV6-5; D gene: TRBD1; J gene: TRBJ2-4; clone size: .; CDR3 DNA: TGTGCCAGCAGCAAGACAGGGGTGGAGGCAAACATTCAGTACTTC; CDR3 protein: CASSKTGVEANIQYF
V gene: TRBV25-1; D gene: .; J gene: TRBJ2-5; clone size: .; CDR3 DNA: TGTGCCAGCAGTGACCCACGTCCGGGGATCCGAGAGACCCAGTACTTC; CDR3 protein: CASSDPRPGIRETQYF
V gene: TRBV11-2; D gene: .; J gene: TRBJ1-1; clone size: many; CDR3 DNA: TGTGCCAGCAAACTAGACAGGAACACTGAAGCTTTCTTT; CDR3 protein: CASKLDRNTEAFF
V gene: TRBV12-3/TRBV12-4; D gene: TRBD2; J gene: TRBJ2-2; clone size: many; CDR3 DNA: TGTGCCAGCAGTTTAGGGACTAGCTTGCTCACCGGGGAGCTGTTTTTT; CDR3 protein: CASSLGTSLLTGELFF
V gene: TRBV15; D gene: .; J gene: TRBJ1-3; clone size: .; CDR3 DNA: TGTGCCACCAGCAGAGCAGGACAGAGCTCTGGAAACACCATATATTTT; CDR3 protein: CATSRAGQSSGNTIYF
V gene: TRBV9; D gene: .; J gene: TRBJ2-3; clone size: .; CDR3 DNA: TGTGCCAGCAGCGTAGTGTCGGGAGAACGCACAGATACGCAGTATTTT; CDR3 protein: CASSVVSGERTDTQYF
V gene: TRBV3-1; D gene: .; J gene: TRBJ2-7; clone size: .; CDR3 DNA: TGTGCCAGCAGCCCATCACAGGGGACTTTTTCCTACGAGCAGTACTTC; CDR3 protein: CASSPSQGTFSYEQYF
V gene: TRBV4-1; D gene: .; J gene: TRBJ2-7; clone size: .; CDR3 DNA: TGCGCCAGCAGCCCGGAACTTCTCCTAGCGCCTAAGGGGGGGGAGCAGTACTTC; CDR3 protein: CASSPELLLAPKGGEQYF
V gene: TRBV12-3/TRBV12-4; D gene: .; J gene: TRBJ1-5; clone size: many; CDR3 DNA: TGTGCCAGCAGTTTAGCGGGCAGACGTAGCAATCAGCCCCAGCATTTT; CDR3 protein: CASSLAGRRSNQPQHF
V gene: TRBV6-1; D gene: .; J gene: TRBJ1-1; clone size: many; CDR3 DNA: TGTGCCAGCAGTGAAGGCAACAGTCGGTGGAACACTGAAGCTTTCTTT; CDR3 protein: CASSEGNSRWNTEAFF
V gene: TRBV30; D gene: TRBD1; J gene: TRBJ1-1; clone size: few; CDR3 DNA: TGTGCCGGTGACAGGGACCCTGAAGCTTTCTTT; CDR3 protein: CAGDRDPEAFF
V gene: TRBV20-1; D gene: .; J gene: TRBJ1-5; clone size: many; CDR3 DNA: TGCAGTGCTAGAGGACACAATCAGCCCCAGCATTTT; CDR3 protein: CSARGHNQPQHF
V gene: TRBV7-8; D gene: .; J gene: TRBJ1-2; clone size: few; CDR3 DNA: TGTGCCAGCAGCCCCCGGTTTACGCAAAACTATGGCTACACCTTC; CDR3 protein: CASSPRFTQNYGYTF
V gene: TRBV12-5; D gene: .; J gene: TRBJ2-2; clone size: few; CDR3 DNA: TGTGCTAGTGCTCTGGGGAGGAAGGACACCGGGGAGCTGTTTTTT; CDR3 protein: CASALGRKDTGELFF
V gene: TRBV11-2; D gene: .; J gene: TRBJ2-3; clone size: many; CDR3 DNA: TGTGCCAGCAGCCTCGCACAATCAGATACGCAGTATTTT; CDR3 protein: CASSLAQSDTQYF
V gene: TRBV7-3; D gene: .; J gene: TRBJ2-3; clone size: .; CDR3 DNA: TGTGCCAGCAGCCGGACCGGGAGCGAGAAAAATACGCAGTATTTT; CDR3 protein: CASSRTGSEKNTQYF
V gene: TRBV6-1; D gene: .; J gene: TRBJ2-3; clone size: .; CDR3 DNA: TGTGCCAGCAGAGGCCTCCCTCCTCTCACAGATACGCAGTATTTT; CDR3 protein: CASRGLPPLTDTQYF
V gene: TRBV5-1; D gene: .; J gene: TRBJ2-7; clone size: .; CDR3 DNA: TGCGCCAGCAGCACGGGAGAGCCCCAGCAGTACTTC; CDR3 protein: CASSTGEPQQYF
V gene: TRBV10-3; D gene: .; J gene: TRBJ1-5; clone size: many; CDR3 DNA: TGTGCCATCAGTGAGGGTCATTCTCCTAATCAGCCCCAGCATTTT; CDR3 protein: CAISEGHSPNQPQHF
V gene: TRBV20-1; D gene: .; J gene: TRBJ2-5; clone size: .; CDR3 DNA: TGCAGTGGTCAGAGTAGAGCCGGGGAGACCCAGTACTTC; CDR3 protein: CSGQSRAGETQYF
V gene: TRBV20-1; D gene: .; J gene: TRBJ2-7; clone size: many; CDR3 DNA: TGCAGTGCTAGAGAAGCCTACGAGCAGTACTTC; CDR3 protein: CSAREAYEQYF
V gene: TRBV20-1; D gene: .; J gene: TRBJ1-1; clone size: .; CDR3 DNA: TGCAGTGCCCGGACAGAATCGTTTCGAGAGAGTACTGAAGCTTTCTTT; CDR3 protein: CSARTESFRESTEAFF
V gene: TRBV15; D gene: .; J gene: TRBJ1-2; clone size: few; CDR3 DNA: TGTGCCACCAGCAGAGATCGGGTAGGGGGACATGGCTACACCTTC; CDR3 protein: CATSRDRVGGHGYTF
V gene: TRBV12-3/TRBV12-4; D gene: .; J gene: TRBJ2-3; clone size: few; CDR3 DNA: TGTGCCAGCAGTTTAAAAAGACAGAAAAGCACAGATACGCAGTATTTT; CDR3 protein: CASSLKRQKSTDTQYF
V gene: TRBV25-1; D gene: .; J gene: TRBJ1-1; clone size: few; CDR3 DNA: TGTGCCAGCAGTGACTATGGGCTGAACACTGAAGCTTTCTTT; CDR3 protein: CASSDYGLNTEAFF
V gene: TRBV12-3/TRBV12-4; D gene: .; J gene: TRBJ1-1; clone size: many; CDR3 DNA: TGTGCCAGCAGCATTCGACCGGGGAGAACTGAAGCTTTCTTT; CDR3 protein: CASSIRPGRTEAFF
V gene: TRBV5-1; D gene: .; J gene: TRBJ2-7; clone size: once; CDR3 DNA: TGCGCCAGACATCGGGAGTTTGGGAATGGTAGCGAGCAGTACTTC; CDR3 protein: CARHREFGNGSEQYF
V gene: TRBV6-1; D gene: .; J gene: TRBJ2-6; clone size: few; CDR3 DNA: TGTGCCAGCAGTGAAGAGGCGCGGCTCTCTGGGGCCAACGTCCTGACTTTC; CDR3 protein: CASSEEARLSGANVLTF
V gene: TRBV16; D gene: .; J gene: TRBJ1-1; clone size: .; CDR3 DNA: TGTGCCAGCAGCCAATCGGAGGGGAGGACTGAAGCTTTCTTT; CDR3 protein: CASSQSEGRTEAFF
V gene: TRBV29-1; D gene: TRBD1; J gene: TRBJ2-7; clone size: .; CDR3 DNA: TGCAGCGTCCAACAGGGGGGTACTTACGAGCAGTACTTC; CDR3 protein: CSVQQGGTYEQYF
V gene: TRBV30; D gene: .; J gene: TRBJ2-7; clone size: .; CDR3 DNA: TGTGCCTGGAGTCCAGGCCCCTCCTACGAGCAGTACTTC; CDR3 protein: CAWSPGPSYEQYF